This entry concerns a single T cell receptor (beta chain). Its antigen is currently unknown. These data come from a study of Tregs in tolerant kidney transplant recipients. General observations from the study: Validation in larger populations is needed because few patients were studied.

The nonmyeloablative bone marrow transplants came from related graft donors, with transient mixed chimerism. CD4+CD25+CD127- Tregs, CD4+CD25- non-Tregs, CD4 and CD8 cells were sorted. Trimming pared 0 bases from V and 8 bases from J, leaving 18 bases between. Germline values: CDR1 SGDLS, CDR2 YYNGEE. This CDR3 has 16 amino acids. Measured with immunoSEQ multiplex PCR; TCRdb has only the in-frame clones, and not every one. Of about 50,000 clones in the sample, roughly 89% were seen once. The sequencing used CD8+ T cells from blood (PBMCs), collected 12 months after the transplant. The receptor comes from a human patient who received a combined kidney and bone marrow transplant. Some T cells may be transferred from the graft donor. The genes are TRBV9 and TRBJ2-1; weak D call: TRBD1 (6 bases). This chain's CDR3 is CASSVGSQGIGHEQFF. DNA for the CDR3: TGTGCCAGCAGCGTAGGTAGCCAGGGGATCGGTCATGAGCAGTTCTTC.